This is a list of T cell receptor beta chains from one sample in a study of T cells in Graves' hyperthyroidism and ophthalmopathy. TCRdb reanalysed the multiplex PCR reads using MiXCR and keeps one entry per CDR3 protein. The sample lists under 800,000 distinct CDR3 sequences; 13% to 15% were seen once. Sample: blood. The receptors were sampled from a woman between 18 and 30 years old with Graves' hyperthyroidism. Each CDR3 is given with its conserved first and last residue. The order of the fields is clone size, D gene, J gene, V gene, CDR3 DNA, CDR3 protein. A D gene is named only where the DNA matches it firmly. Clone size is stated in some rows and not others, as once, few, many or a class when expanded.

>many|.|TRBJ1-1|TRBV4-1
TGCGCCAGCAGCCAAGAACGGGTTTCAGGTTTCACTGAAGCTTTCTTT
CASSQERVSGFTEAFF
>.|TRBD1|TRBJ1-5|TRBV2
TGTGCCAGCAGTCAACAGGGGTTAGGGCAGCCCCAGCATTTT
CASSQQGLGQPQHF
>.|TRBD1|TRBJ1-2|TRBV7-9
TGTGCCAGCAGCTTAGCCCGGACAGGGGATTTCTATGGCTACACCTTC
CASSLARTGDFYGYTF
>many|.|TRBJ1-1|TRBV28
TGTGCCAGCAGTTTATGGTACGGGGGGAACACTGAAGCTTTCTTT
CASSLWYGGNTEAFF
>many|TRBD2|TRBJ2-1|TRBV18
TGTGCCAGCTCACCCGGGCTAGCGGAATACAATGAGCAGTTCTTC
CASSPGLAEYNEQFF
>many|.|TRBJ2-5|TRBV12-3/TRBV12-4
TGTGCCAGCAGTTTAGAAGTACTACCTGGGATTGAGACCCAGTACTTC
CASSLEVLPGIETQYF
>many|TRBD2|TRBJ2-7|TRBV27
TGTGCCAGCAGCTCGGGACTAGCGGGAGTCTACGAGCAGTACTTC
CASSSGLAGVYEQYF
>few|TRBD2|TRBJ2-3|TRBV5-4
TGTGCCAGCAGCTTGGTTTTGCTAGCGGGAACTGCAGATACGCAGTATTTT
CASSLVLLAGTADTQYF
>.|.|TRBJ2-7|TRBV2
TGTGCCAGCAGTGTTGTCCACGAGCAGTACTTC
CASSVVHEQYF
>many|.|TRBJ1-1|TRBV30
TGTGCCTGGAGCGGTGAGAACACTGAAGCTTTCTTT
CAWSGENTEAFF
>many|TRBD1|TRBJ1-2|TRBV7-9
TGTGCCAGCAGCTTCCGGGACAGAGTGGATCCGGGCTACACCTTC
CASSFRDRVDPGYTF
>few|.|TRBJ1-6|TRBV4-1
TGCGCCAGCAGCCACGCGAATCAGGGGAGCTTTAATTCACCCCTCCACTTT
CASSHANQGSFNSPLHF
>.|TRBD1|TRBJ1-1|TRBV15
TGTGCCACCCGAGGGACAGGGAACACTGAAGCTTTCTTT
CATRGTGNTEAFF
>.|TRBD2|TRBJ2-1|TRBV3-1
TGTGCCAGCAGCCCGGGGGGGAGGTCCTACAATGAGCAGTTCTTC
CASSPGGRSYNEQFF
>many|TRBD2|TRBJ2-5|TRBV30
TGTGCCTGGGGAGGGACTAGCGGGTTCCAAGAGACCCAGTACTTC
CAWGGTSGFQETQYF
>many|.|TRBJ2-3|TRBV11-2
TGTGCCAGCAGCCGGGCCGGGACCCCGGGGGATACGCAGTATTTT
CASSRAGTPGDTQYF
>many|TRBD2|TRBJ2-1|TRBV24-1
TGTGCCACCAGTGAAGCCCAGCTAGCGGGAGCCTACAATGAGCAGTTCTTC
CATSEAQLAGAYNEQFF
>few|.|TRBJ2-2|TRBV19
TGTGCCAGTAGGGGACGGATGAACACCGGGGAGCTGTTTTTT
CASRGRMNTGELFF
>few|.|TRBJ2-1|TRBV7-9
TGTGCCAGCAGCCCCGGTTGGGTTTCCGACAATGAGCAGTTCTTC
CASSPGWVSDNEQFF
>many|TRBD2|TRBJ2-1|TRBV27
TGTGCCAGCAGCCGATCGGGAGGGCTCTACAATGAGCAGTTCTTC
CASSRSGGLYNEQFF
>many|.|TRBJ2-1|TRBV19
TGTGCCAGTACCCCTCTCATATCGGGTTACAATGAGCAGTTCTTC
CASTPLISGYNEQFF
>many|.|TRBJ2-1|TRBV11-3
TGTGCCAGCAGTCCGGGACTTTCCCACAATGAGCAGTTCTTC
CASSPGLSHNEQFF
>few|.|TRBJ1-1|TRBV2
TGTGCCAGCAGTGCCTTCGGGGCGCTCACTGAAGCTTTCTTT
CASSAFGALTEAFF
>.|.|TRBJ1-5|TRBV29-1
TGCAGCGTGACGCCCCCGGGACAGCCCCAGCATTTT
CSVTPPGQPQHF
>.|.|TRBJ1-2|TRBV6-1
TGTGCCAGCGGCATATTGGGCTACACCTTC
CASGILGYTF
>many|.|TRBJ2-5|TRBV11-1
TGTGCCAGCAGCTTTGGTATCCAAGAGACCCAGTACTTC
CASSFGIQETQYF
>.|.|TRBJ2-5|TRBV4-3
TGCGCCAGCAGCCAAGGGGGTTATGCCCCGGAGACCCAGTACTTC
CASSQGGYAPETQYF
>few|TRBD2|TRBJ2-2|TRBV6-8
TGTGCCAGCAGTTTTCTAGCGGGAGGGCCTGTCGGGGAGCTGTTTTTT
CASSFLAGGPVGELFF
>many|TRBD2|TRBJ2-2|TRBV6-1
TGTGCCAGCAGCTCAGGGACTAGCGGTCATAACACCGGGGAGCTGTTTTTT
CASSSGTSGHNTGELFF
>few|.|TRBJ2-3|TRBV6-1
TGTGCCAGCACTGGACGGTTGCGAGATACGCAGTATTTT
CASTGRLRDTQYF
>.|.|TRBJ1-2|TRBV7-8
TGTGCCAGCAGCCCCTCCGGGAGCGCCGCTGGCTACACCTTC
CASSPSGSAAGYTF
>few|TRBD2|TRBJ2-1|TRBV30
TGTGCCTGGGGTAGCGGGAGGGCCATCAATGAGCAGTTCTTC
CAWGSGRAINEQFF
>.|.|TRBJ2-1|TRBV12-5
TGTGCTAGTGGTTTGGGTGCGGGCTATGAGCAGTTCTTC
CASGLGAGYEQFF
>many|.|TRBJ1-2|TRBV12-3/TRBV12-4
TGTGCCAGCAGTACAGCGGGTCGGGTTGATAGTGGCTACACCTTC
CASSTAGRVDSGYTF
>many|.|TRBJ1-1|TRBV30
TGTGCCTGGAGTGTAATGCCCGTGAACACTGAAGCTTTCTTT
CAWSVMPVNTEAFF
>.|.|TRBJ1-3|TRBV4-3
TGCGCCAGCAGCCAAGATCAGGGGACTGGAAACACCATATATTTT
CASSQDQGTGNTIYF
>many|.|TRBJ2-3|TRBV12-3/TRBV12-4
TGTGCCAGCAGTCCGTCCTCGGGAGCCGATACGCAGTATTTT
CASSPSSGADTQYF
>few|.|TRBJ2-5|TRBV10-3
TGTGCCATCAGTGGGGGGCCACCCCAAGAGACCCAGTACTTC
CAISGGPPQETQYF
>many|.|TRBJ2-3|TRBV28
TGTGCCAGCTCGGCCTTAGGAGGGGGGTATGGAGATACGCAGTATTTT
CASSALGGGYGDTQYF
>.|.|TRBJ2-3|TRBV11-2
TGTGCCAGCAGCACTAGGAGGGGCACAGATACGCAGTATTTT
CASSTRRGTDTQYF
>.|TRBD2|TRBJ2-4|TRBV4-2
TGTGCCAGCAGCCAAGTGGGTAGCGGGACTGCAATAGCCAAAAACATTCAGTACTTC
CASSQVGSGTAIAKNIQYF
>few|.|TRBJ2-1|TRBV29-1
TGCAGCGTACACAGGCCGAACTACAATGAGCAGTTCTTC
CSVHRPNYNEQFF
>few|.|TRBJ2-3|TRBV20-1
TGCAGCCCCCAAGGCGGGTCAGATACGCAGTATTTT
CSPQGGSDTQYF
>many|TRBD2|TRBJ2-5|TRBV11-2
TGTGCCAGCACCACCCCTTGGGAGGGCCGCGAGACCCAGTACTTC
CASTTPWEGRETQYF
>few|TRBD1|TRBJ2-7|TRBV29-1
TGCAGCGCCGGGGACAGTTTCCCCTACGAGCAGTACTTC
CSAGDSFPYEQYF
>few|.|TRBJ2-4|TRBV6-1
TGTGCCAGCAGTGAAGACGGTAGTGGGGAGGACATTCAGTACTTC
CASSEDGSGEDIQYF
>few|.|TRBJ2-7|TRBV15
TGTGCCGCCAGCAGAGAGGAGGCGAGCGCTACGGTGGGCGAGCAGTACTTC
CAASREEASATVGEQYF
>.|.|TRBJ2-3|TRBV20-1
TGCAGTGCTAGAAACTCCGGGGGAATGGGGACGCAGTATTTT
CSARNSGGMGTQYF
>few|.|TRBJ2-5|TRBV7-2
TGTGCCAGCAGCTTAGCAGGGTTTCAGGAGACCCAGTACTTC
CASSLAGFQETQYF
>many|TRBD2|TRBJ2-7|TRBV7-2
TGTGCCAGCAGCTTAGAGTCTTTAGCGGGCATGTACGAGCAGTACTTC
CASSLESLAGMYEQYF
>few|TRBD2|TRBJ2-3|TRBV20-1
TGCAGTGCTAGAGATAGGAGCGGGATGACGGCAGATACGCAGTATTTT
CSARDRSGMTADTQYF
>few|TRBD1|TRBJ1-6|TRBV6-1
TGTGCCAGCAGGCTCGACAGGGGGCTTAATTCACCCCTCCACTTT
CASRLDRGLNSPLHF
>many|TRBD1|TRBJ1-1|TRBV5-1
TGCGCCAGCAGCTCCGGGGACAGACTAAGGTTTAGTGAAGCTTTCTTT
CASSSGDRLRFSEAFF
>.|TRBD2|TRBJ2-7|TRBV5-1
TGCGCCAGCAGCCCCGGAAGGACTAGCGGGTCCTACGAGCAGTACTTC
CASSPGRTSGSYEQYF
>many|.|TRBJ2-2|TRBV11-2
TGTGCCAGCAGCTTAGCTCTAGTCCCCAACACCGGGGAGCTGTTTTTT
CASSLALVPNTGELFF
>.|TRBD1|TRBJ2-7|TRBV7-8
TGTGCCAGCAGCGCGAACAGGGGGGAGACCTACGAGCAGTACTTC
CASSANRGETYEQYF
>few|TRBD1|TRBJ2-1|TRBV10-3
TGTGCCATCAGTGCCGGGACAGCATCTTACAATGAGCAGTTCTTC
CAISAGTASYNEQFF
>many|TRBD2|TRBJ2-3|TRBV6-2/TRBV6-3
TGTGCCAGCAGTTACTCTGGGACTAGCGGGAGGCGAGGCGATACGCAGTATTTT
CASSYSGTSGRRGDTQYF
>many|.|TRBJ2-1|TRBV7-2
TGTGCCAGCAGCTCCCCGGATTCACTCAAGGCCTTATACAATGAGCAGTTCTTC
CASSSPDSLKALYNEQFF